Following are 2 T cell receptor beta chains from one sample sequenced in a study of blood T cell repertoires in COVID-19. Assay used: immunoSEQ multiplex PCR; TCRdb lists only in-frame clones, some missing. Of some 110,000 clones listed, more than 75% are singletons. The material sequenced was peripheral blood. The receptors come from a human donor in a cohort sampled during active COVID-19.

The V call is TRBV7-2, the J call TRBJ2-7; 8 nucleotides line up with TRBD2. This CDR3 has 15 residues. Germline assignment: CDR1 SGHTA and CDR2 FQGNSA. J lost 2 bases, V lost 8 bases, and 11 bases had no gene match. The CDR3 DNA sequence: TGTGCCAGCCAAAAGACGGCGGGAGGTCCCTACGAGCAGTACTTC. This codes for CASQKTAGGPYEQYF.

The genes are TRBV10-1 and TRBJ2-3; 8 nucleotides agree with TRBD1. Germline assignment: CDR1 WNHNN and CDR2 SYGVQD (reference sequence). This CDR3 comprises 12 residues. V dropped 6 bases and J dropped 8; count of bases not matched to a gene: 4. The CDR3 is CASRDREGTQYF. For the CDR3, the DNA is TGCGCCAGCAGGGACAGGGAAGGTACGCAGTATTTT.